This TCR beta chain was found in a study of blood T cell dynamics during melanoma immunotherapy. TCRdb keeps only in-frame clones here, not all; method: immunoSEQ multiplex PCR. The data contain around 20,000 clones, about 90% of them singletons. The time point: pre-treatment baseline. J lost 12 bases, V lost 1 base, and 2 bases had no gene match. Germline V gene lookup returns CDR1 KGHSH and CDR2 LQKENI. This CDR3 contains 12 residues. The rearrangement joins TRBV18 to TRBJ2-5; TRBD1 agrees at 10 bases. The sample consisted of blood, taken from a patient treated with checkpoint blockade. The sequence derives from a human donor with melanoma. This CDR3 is CASSPQGQGKYF. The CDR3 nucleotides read TGTGCCAGCTCACCACAGGGACAGGGGAAGTACTTC. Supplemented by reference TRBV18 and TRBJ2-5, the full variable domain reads NAGVMQNPRHLVRRRGQEARLRCSPMKGHSHVYWYRQLPEEGLKFMVYLQKENIIDESGMPKERFSAEFPKEGPSILRIQQVVRGDSAAYFCASSPQGQGKYFGPGTRLLVL.